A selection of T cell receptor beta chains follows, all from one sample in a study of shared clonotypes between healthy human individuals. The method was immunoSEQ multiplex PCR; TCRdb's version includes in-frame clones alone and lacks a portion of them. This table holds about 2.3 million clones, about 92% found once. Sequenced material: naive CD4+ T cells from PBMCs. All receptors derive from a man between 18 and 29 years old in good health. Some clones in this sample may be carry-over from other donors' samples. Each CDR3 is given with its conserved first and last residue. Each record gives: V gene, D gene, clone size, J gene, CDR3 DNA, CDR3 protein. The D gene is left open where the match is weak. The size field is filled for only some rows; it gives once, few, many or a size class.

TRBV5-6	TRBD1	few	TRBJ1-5	TGTGCCAGCAGCTTGGGACAGGGTAGTCAGCCCCAGCATTTT	CASSLGQGSQPQHF
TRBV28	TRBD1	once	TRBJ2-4	TGTGCCAGCAGTTTCGGGACAGGGATAGGCCAAAACATTCAGTACTTC	CASSFGTGIGQNIQYF
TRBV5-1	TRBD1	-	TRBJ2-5	TGCGCCAGCAGCCTGGAAGGGGGCGGGGAGACCCAGTACTTC	CASSLEGGGETQYF
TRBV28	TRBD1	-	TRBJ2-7	TGTGCCAGCAGTCTGAGCTCGACAGGGGCGGGATACGAGCAGTACTTC	CASSLSSTGAGYEQYF
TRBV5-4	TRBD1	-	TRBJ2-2	TGTGCCAGCAGCGGGGGGACAGGGAGGAACACCGGGGAGCTGTTTTTT	CASSGGTGRNTGELFF
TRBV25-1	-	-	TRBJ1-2	TGTGCCAGCGGTGATACCCTCTATGGCTACACCTTC	CASGDTLYGYTF
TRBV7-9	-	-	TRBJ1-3	TGTGCCAGCAGCCTTGGAGGGGGATCCTCTGGAAACACCATATATTTT	CASSLGGGSSGNTIYF
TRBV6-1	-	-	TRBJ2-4	TGTGCCAGCAGTGCCGGGAACGCCAAAAACATTCAGTACTTC	CASSAGNAKNIQYF
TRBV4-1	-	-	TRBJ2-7	TGCGCCAGCAGCCAAGGCACAGCGAGGGACGAGCAGTACTTC	CASSQGTARDEQYF
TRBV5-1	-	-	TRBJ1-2	TGCGCCAGCAGCTTGGAATCGAAGAACTATGGCTACACCTTC	CASSLESKNYGYTF
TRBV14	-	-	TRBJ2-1	TGTGCCAGCAGCCGAGGAGGGACGTACAATGAGCAGTTCTTC	CASSRGGTYNEQFF
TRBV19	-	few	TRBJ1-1	TGTGCCAGTAGTATCTGGGGGTTGGCCCACCCAGAAGCTTTCTTT	CASSIWGLAHPEAFF
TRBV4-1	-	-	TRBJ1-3	TGCGCCAGCAGCCTGACGCCCCCAGAGGAGGCTGGAAACACCATATATTTT	CASSLTPPEEAGNTIYF
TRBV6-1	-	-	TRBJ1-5	TGTGCCAGCAGAAGTGTGGCAGGGAGCAATCAGCCCCAGCATTTT	CASRSVAGSNQPQHF
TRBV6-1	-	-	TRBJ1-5	TGTGCCAGCAGTGAAGTTGGAGTTTATAGCAATCAGCCCCAGCATTTT	CASSEVGVYSNQPQHF
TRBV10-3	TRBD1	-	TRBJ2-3	TGTGCCATCAGGAGGGGAGACAGGGGGCTATCAGATACGCAGTATTTT	CAIRRGDRGLSDTQYF
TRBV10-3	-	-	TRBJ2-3	TGTGCCATCAGTGACGGCCCGGAGGGGGGGAAGCGGACTACAGATACGCAGTATTTT	CAISDGPEGGKRTTDTQYF
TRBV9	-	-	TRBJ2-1	TGTGCCAGCAGCGTAGCGGAGGCCTCCTACAATGAGCAGTTCTTC	CASSVAEASYNEQFF
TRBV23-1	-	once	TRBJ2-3	TGCGCCAGCAGTCAATCGATTAGGTCAGATACGCAGTATTTT	CASSQSIRSDTQYF
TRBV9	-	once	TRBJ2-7	TGTGCCAGCAGCGTGGGCGGGCCGACCTACGAGCAGTACTTC	CASSVGGPTYEQYF
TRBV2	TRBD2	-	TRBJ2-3	TGTGCCAGCAGTGGTCGGACGGCGGGAGATAGGGATACGCAGTATTTT	CASSGRTAGDRDTQYF
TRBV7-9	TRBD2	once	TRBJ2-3	TGTGCCAGCAGTCAAAGGCGAGGGAGGGCAGGAGATACGCAGTATTTT	CASSQRRGRAGDTQYF
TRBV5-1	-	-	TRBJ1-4	TGCGCCAGCAGCTTCTCAGCTACAACTAATGAAAAACTGTTTTTT	CASSFSATTNEKLFF
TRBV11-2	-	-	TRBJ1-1	TGTGCCAGCAGCATTTTCGGGGCAGGGAACACTGAAGCTTTCTTT	CASSIFGAGNTEAFF
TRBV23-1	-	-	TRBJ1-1	TGCGCCAGCAACGGTCCCACTGAAGCTTTCTTT	CASNGPTEAFF
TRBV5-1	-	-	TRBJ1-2	TGCGCCAGCAGCTCCCAGGCAGTCCCATATGGCTACACCTTC	CASSSQAVPYGYTF